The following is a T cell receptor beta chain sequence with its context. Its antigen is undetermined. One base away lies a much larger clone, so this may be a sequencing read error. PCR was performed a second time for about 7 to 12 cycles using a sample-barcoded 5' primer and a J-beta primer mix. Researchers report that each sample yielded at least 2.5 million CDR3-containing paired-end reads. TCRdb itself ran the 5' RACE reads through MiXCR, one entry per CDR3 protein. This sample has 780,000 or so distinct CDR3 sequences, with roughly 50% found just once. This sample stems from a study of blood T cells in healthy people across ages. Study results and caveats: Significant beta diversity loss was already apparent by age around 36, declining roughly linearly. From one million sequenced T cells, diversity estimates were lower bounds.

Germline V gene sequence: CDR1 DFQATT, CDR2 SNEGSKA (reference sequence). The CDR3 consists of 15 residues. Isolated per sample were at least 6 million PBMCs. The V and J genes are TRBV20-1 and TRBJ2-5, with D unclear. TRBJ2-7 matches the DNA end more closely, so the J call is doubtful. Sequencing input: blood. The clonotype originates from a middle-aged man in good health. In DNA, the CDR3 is TGCAGTGCTAGAGAGTCAGCGAACGACTTTTACGAGCAGTACTTC. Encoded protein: CSARESANDFYEQYF.